The 21 T cell receptor beta chains below were found in one sample sequenced in a study of T cells in narcolepsy. The protocol was immunoSEQ multiplex PCR, while the TCRdb copy is restricted to in-frame clones and leaves out a portion. The sample holds 20,000 to 30,000 clones, just over 60% seen once. The sequenced material came from memory (CD45RA-) CD4+ T cells from blood. The source of these receptors is a human donor in good health.

The V gene is TRBV2, the J gene TRBJ1-2; D call uncertain. Between the trimmed V and J ends, which lost 0 bases and 8 bases, there was a span of 10 bases. The CDR3 totals 13 residues. From germline, CDR1 is SNHLY and CDR2 FYNNEI. CDR3 nucleotide sequence: TGTGCCAGCAGTGAAGCGGAACGCTCGGGCTACACCTTC. It specifies CASSEAERSGYTF.

The chain has TRBV11-2 and TRBJ1-3; D not certain. Between the trimmed V and J ends, which lost 4 bases and 4 bases, there was a span of 8 bases. This CDR3 has 13 amino acids. The germline gives CDR1 SGHAT, CDR2 FQNNGV. CDR3 DNA: TGTGCCAGCAGCTCCCTGGGGGGAAACACCATATATTTT. It specifies CASSSLGGNTIYF.

The genes are TRBV10-3 and TRBJ1-6; D ambiguous. Per the germline V gene, CDR1 is ENHRY and CDR2 is SYGVKD. The ends were cut back, 1 base at V and 7 bases at J, with 8 bases in the middle. The CDR3 runs to 14 residues. The CDR3 DNA sequence: TGTGCCATCAGTGAGTATGCTCAGAATTCACCCCTCCACTTT. Protein sequence: CAISEYAQNSPLHF.

J is TRBJ2-7 and V is TRBV30, with 8 positions matching TRBD1. The germline V gene encodes CDR1 GTSNPN and CDR2 SVGIG (reference sequence). The CDR3 has 13 residues. Germline trimming cut 3 bases from V and 3 bases from J; bases unmatched to any gene: 4. The CDR3 DNA reads as TGTGCCTGGAGGGACAGGGTACACTACGAGCAGTACTTC. This translates into CAWRDRVHYEQYF.

The rearrangement uses TRBV18 and TRBJ1-2; D perhaps matches TRBD1 (6 bases). The CDR3 length is 13 residues. Germline CDR1 is KGHSH and CDR2 is LQKENI. V gave up 5 bases and J gave up 2 bases, with 9 bases separating them. As DNA, the CDR3 is TGTGCCAGCTCAATGGACAGAAACTATGGCTACACCTTC. As protein: CASSMDRNYGYTF.

The chain recombines TRBV18 with TRBJ2-1; D is undetermined. The V gene's germline CDR1 is KGHSH and CDR2 LQKENI. The CDR3 is 12 residues long. The V and J ends lost 1 base and 16 bases respectively, with 14 bases between them. The CDR3 loop is CASSPLSTGIFF. In DNA, the CDR3 is TGTGCCAGCTCACCACTCAGCACGGGTATCTTCTTC.

This clone was seen just once. V and J are TRBV10-2 and TRBJ2-3; 8 positions agree with TRBD1. The CDR3 length is 12 residues. Trimming removed 6 bases from V and 9 bases from J; junction bases left unmatched: 5. Germline V CDR1 and CDR2: WSHSY, SAAADI. The CDR3 protein is CASRGRQGTQYF. The CDR3 region has the DNA TGCGCCAGCAGGGGAAGACAGGGGACGCAGTATTTT.

A few counts support this clone. The chain uses TRBV6-5 and TRBJ1-2, with 7 bases matching TRBD1. The CDR3 has 15 amino acids. The ends lost 6 bases at V and 4 bases at J; junction bases unmatched: 11. Germline V gives CDR1 MNHEY, CDR2 SVGAGI. The CDR3 here is CASRLDREPTYGYTF. CDR3 bases: TGTGCCAGCAGGCTAGACAGGGAGCCAACCTATGGCTACACCTTC.

The V and J genes are TRBV7-8 and TRBJ2-4, with D uncertain. Germline V gene sequence: CDR1 SGHVS, CDR2 FQNEAQ. The CDR3 runs to 15 residues. V lost 4 bases and J lost 0, with 10 bases in between. The CDR3 coding sequence is TGTGCCAGCAGCTGGAAGGAGCTAGCCAAAAACATTCAGTACTTC. It specifies CASSWKELAKNIQYF.

The chain employs TRBV6-1 and TRBJ1-1, with D maybe TRBD1 (5 bases). The CDR3 is made up of 11 amino acids. The V end was cut by 7 bases, the J end by 7 bases, with 10 bases between. The V gene's germline CDR1 is MNHNS and CDR2 SASEGT. CDR3 protein: CASKGPGEAFF. The CDR3 coding sequence is TGTGCCAGCAAGGGGCCGGGTGAAGCTTTCTTT.

The chain couples TRBV19 to TRBJ1-2; D remains ambiguous. CDR1 LNHDA and CDR2 SQIVND come from the germline V gene (reference sequence). V lost 6 bases, J lost 7 bases, and 18 bases lay in between. The CDR3 length is 14 residues. The DNA for the CDR3 is TGTGCCAGTAGAGAGGCGGGTGGGATTCTTGGCTACACCTTC. Encoded protein: CASREAGGILGYTF.

CDR3 sequence reads: CSARSSEQYF. The CDR3 DNA follows: TGCAGTGCTAGGTCGAGCGAGCAGTACTTC. This chain connects TRBV20-1 to TRBJ2-7; no firm D call. The germline CDR1 and CDR2 sequences are DFQATT and SNEGSKA (reference sequence). The CDR3 is 10 residues long. V lost 3 bases to trimming and J lost 6 bases, with 6 bases between them.

This clone showed up just once. The DNA of the CDR3 is TGTGCCAGCAGCTTAGGCGACAGGGGGAGTACTAGCAATCAGCCCCAGCATTTT. The encoded protein is CASSLGDRGSTSNQPQHF. This chain joins TRBV7-8 and TRBJ1-5, with 9 bases identical to TRBD1. The germline gives CDR1 SGHVS, CDR2 FQNEAQ. With 1 base clipped from V and 0 bases from J, the junction kept 7 bases outside the gene matches. This CDR3 is built from 18 residues.

This clone was seen a single time. This rearrangement joins TRBV7-9 to TRBJ2-1, with D tentatively TRBD2 (5 bases). The CDR3 consists of 13 residues. Per germline, CDR1 SEHNR and CDR2 FQNEAQ (reference sequence). With 3 bases removed from V and 5 bases from J, the gap between germline ends came to 8 bases. The CDR3 spells CASSFRLNNEQFF. The CDR3 region has the DNA TGTGCCAGCAGCTTTAGACTAAACAATGAGCAGTTCTTC.

The chain uses TRBV5-1 and TRBJ2-5; 10 bases are shared with TRBD2. CDR3 length equals 16 residues. Per the germline V gene, CDR1 is SGHRS and CDR2 is YFSETQ. The ends lost 1 base at V and 3 bases at J; junction bases unmatched: 6. The CDR3 nucleotides read TGCGCCAGCAGCTTGAGTCCAGCGGGAGGGAAAGAGACCCAGTACTTC. As protein: CASSLSPAGGKETQYF.

The chain recombines TRBV18 with TRBJ1-5, with 8 bases lining up with TRBD1. V lost 3 bases to trimming and J lost 1 base; unmatched junction nucleotides: 5. Germline V gives CDR1 KGHSH, CDR2 LQKENI. This CDR3 spans 16 amino acids. CDR3 sequence (DNA): TGTGCCAGCTCACCGCTTGGGACAGGCAGCAATCAGCCCCAGCATTTT. Protein sequence: CASSPLGTGSNQPQHF.

The CDR3 sequence: CASSVRGGETQYF. CDR3 in DNA: TGTGCCAGCAGCGTGAGGGGTGGCGAGACCCAGTACTTC. J is TRBJ2-5 and V is TRBV9; D is tentatively TRBD1 or TRBD2 (5 bases each). The CDR3 length is 13 residues. The germline CDR1 and CDR2 sequences are SGDLS and YYNGEE. Trimming shortened V by 2 bases and J by 5 bases, and 10 bases separated the two germline ends.

CDR3 loop: CAISDGSGAFTDTQYF. The CDR3 nucleotides are TGTGCCATCAGTGATGGTTCGGGGGCCTTCACAGATACGCAGTATTTT. The chain carries TRBV10-3 and TRBJ2-3; D could derive from TRBD1 or TRBD2 (6 bases each). Germline V gene sequence: CDR1 ENHRY, CDR2 SYGVKD. The CDR3 is 16 amino acids. Deletions cut 3 bases from V and 2 bases from J, with 15 bases between.

The chain employs TRBV6-1 and TRBJ2-7; 9 bases are a match to TRBD1. Losses at the gene ends were 2 bases for V and 3 bases for J; bases not matched to a gene: 11. Germline CDR1 reads MNHNS; CDR2 reads SASEGT. There are 17 residues in the CDR3. As DNA, the CDR3 is TGTGCCAGCAGTGAATGGAGAGGGACAGGGATTGGCTACGAGCAGTACTTC. It codes for CASSEWRGTGIGYEQYF.

The J gene is TRBJ2-1, the V gene TRBV7-2, with a possible D match to TRBD1 (6 bases). Trimming left V 5 bases short and J 6 bases short, with 11 bases between. The CDR3 contains 13 residues. Germline-derived CDR1 and CDR2 are SGHTA and FQGNSA. DNA of the CDR3: TGTGCCAGCAGCACCCAACAGGGCAATGAGCAGTTCTTC. Its protein is CASSTQQGNEQFF. Combining the CDR3 with reference TRBV7-2 and TRBJ2-1 gives the whole variable domain GAGVSQSPSNKVTEKGKDVELRCDPISGHTALYWYRQSLGQGLEFLIYFQGNSAPDKSGLPSDRFSAERTGGSVSTLTIQRTQQEDSAVYLCASSTQQGNEQFFGPGTRLTVL.

This clone was seen a handful of times. The V call is TRBV28, the J call TRBJ2-7; the D gene is possibly TRBD1 (6 bases). This CDR3 is built from 15 residues. V was cut by 8 bases and J by 5 bases, with 22 bases left in between. In germline, CDR1 is MDHEN, CDR2 SYDVKM. CDR3 protein: CASPLRQDGRNEQYF. As DNA, the CDR3 is TGTGCCAGCCCATTGAGACAGGACGGTCGCAACGAGCAGTACTTC.